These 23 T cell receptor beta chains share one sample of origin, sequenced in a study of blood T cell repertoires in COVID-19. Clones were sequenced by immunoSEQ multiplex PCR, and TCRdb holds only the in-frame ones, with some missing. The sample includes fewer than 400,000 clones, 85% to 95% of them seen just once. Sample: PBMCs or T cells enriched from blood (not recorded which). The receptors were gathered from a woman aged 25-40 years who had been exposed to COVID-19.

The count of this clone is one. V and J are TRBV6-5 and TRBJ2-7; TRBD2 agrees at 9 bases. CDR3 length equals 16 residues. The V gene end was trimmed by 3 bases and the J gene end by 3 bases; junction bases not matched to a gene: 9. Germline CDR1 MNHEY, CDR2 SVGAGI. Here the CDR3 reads CASSYVAGALHYEQYF. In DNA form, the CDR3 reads TGTGCCAGCAGTTATGTAGCGGGGGCCCTACACTACGAGCAGTACTTC.

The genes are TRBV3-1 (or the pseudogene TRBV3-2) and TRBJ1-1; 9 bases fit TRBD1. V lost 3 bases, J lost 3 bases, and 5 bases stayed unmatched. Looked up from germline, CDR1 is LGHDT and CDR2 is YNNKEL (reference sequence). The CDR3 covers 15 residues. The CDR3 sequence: CASSHSGQGHTEAFF. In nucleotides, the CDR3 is TGTGCCAGCAGCCACTCGGGACAGGGCCACACTGAAGCTTTCTTT.

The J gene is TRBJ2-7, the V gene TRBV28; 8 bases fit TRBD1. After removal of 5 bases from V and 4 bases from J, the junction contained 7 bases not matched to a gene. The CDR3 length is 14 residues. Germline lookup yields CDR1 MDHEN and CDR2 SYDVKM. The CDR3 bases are TGTGCCAGCAGTCCAGGGGGCAGTGTATACGAGCAGTACTTC. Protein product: CASSPGGSVYEQYF.

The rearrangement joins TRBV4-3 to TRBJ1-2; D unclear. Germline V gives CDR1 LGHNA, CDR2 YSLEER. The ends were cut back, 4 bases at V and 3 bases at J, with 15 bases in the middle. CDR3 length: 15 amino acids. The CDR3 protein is CASSLQTNEDYGYTF. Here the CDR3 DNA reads TGCGCCAGCAGCCTTCAGACCAACGAGGACTATGGCTACACCTTC.

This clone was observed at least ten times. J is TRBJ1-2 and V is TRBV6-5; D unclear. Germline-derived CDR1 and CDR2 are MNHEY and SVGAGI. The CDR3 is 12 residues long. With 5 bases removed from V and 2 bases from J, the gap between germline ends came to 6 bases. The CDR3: CASSPRNYGYTF. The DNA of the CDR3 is TGTGCCAGCAGTCCACGGAACTATGGCTACACCTTC.

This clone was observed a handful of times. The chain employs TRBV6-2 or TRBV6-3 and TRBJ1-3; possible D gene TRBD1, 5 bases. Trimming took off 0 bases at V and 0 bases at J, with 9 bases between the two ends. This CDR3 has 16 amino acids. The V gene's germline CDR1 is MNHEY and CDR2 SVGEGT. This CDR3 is CASSYSRQSSGNTIYF. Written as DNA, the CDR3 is TGTGCCAGCAGTTACTCCCGACAGAGCTCTGGAAACACCATATATTTT.

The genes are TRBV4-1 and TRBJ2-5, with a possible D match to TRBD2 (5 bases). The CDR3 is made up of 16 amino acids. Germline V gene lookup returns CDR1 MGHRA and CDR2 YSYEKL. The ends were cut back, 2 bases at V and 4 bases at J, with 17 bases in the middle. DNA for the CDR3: TGCGCCAGCAGCCAAAGATTCGGGTTCGAGGGAGAGACCCAGTACTTC. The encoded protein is CASSQRFGFEGETQYF.

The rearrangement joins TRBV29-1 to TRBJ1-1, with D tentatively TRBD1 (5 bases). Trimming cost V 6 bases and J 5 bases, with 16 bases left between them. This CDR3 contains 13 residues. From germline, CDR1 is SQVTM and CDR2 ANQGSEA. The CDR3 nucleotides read TGCAGCGTCCCCGAGGCAGGGTATACTGAAGCTTTCTTT. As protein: CSVPEAGYTEAFF.

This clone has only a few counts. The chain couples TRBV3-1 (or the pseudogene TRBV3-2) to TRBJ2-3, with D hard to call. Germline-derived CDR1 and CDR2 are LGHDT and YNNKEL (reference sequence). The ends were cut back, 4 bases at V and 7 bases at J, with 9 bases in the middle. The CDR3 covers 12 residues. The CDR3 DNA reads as TGTGCCAGCAGCCCCCTAATCAATACGCAGTATTTT. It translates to CASSPLINTQYF.

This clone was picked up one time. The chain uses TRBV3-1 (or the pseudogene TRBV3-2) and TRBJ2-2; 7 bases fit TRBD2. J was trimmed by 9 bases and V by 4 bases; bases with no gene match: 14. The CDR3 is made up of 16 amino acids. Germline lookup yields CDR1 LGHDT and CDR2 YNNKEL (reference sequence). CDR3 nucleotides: TGTGCCAGCAGCCCCCTCCCTAGCGGAGTGACCTGGGAGCTGTTTTTT. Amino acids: CASSPLPSGVTWELFF.

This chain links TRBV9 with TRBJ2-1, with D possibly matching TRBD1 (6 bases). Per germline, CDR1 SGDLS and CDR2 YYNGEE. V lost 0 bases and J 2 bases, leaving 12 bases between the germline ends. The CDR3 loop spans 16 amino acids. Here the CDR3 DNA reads TGTGCCAGCAGCGTAGGTGGGGGCGGCCCCTACAATGAGCAGTTCTTC. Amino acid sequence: CASSVGGGGPYNEQFF.

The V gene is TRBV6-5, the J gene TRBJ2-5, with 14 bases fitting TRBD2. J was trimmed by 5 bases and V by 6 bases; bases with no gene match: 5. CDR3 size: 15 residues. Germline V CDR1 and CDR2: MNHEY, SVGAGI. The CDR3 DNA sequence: TGTGCCAGCAGCGATAGACTAGCGGGGGGGGAGACCCAGTACTTC. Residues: CASSDRLAGGETQYF.

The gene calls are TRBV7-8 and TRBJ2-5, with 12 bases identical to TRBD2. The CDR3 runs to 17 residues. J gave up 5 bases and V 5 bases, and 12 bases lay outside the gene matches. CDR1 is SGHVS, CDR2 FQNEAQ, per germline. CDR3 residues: CASSPGLAGPTGETQYF. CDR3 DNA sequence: TGTGCCAGCAGCCCGGGACTAGCGGGTCCGACGGGGGAGACCCAGTACTTC.

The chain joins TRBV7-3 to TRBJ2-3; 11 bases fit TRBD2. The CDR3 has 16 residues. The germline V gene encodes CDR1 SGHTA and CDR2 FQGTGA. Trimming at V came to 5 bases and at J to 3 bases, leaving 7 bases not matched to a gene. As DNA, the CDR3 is TGTGCCAGCAGCCTCATTAGCGGGGGGGCGACAGATACGCAGTATTTT. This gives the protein CASSLISGGATDTQYF.

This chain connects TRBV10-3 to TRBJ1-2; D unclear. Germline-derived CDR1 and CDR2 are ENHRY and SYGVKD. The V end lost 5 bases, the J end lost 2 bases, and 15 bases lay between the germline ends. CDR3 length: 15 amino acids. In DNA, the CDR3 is TGTGCCATCAGTCCCATTTCGACGGGAAACTATGGCTACACCTTC. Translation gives CAISPISTGNYGYTF.

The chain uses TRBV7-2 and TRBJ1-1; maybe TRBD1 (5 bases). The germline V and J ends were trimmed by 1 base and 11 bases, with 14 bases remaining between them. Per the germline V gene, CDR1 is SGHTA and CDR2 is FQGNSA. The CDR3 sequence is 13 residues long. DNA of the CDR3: TGTGCCAGCAGCTTAGGTAGGGGAATCATGGCTTTCTTT. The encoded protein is CASSLGRGIMAFF.

CDR3 sequence: CASSVGTDTNEKLFF. Written as DNA, the CDR3 is TGTGCCAGCAGCGTGGGGACAGATACTAATGAAAAACTGTTTTTT. The chain recombines TRBV9 with TRBJ1-4, with 7 bases matching TRBD1. The CDR3 spans 15 residues. The V segment lost 2 bases and the J segment 2 bases; nucleotides outside the gene matches: 3. The V gene's germline CDR1 is SGDLS and CDR2 YYNGEE.

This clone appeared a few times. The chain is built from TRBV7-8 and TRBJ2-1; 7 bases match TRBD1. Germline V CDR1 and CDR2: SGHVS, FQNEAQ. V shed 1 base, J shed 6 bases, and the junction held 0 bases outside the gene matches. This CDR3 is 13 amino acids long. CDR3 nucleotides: TGTGCCAGCAGCTTAGACAGGGGCAATGAGCAGTTCTTC. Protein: CASSLDRGNEQFF.

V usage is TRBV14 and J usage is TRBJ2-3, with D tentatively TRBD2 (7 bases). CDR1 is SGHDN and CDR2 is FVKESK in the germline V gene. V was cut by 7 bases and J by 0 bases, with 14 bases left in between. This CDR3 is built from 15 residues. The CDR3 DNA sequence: TGTGCCAGCACCTCGGAGGGGGGGAGCACAGATACGCAGTATTTT. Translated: CASTSEGGSTDTQYF.

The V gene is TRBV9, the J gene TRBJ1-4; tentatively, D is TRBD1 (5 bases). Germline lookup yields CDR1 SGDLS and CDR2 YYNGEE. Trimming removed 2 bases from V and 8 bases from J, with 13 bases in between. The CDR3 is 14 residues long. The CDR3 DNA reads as TGTGCCAGCAGCGTTTCGCAGGGAGGGGAAAAACTGTTTTTT. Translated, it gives CASSVSQGGEKLFF. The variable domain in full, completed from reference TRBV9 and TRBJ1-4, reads DSGVTQTPKHLITATGQRVTLRCSPRSGDLSVYWYQQSLDQGLQFLIQYYNGEERAKGNILERFSAQQFPDLHSELNLSSLELGDSALYFCASSVSQGGEKLFFGSGTQLSVL.

The CDR3 region is CASSGVAGGYVDTQYF. CDR3 DNA sequence: TGTGCCAGCAGCGGGGTAGCGGGGGGGTATGTAGATACGCAGTATTTT. This sequence joins TRBV9 and TRBJ2-3, with 11 nucleotides matching TRBD2. This CDR3 contains 16 residues. With 3 bases clipped from V and 5 bases from J, the junction kept 8 bases outside the gene matches. Germline assignment: CDR1 SGDLS and CDR2 YYNGEE.

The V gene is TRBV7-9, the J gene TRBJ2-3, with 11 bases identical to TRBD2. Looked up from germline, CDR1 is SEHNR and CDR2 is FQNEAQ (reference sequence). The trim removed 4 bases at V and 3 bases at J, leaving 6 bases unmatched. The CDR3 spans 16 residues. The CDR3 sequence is CASSSTLAGETDTQYF. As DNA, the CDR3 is TGTGCCAGCAGCTCCACACTAGCGGGGGAGACAGATACGCAGTATTTT. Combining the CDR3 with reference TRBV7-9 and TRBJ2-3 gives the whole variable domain DTGVSQNPRHKITKRGQNVTFRCDPISEHNRLYWYRQTLGQGPEFLTYFQNEAQLEKSRLLSDRFSAERPKGSFSTLEIQRTEQGDSAMYLCASSSTLAGETDTQYFGPGTRLTVL.

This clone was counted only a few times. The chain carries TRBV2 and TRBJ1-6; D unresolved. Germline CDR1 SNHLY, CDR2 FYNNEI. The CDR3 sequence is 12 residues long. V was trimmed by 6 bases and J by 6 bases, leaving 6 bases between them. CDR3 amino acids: CASRIANSPLHF. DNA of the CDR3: TGTGCCAGCAGGATAGCTAATTCACCCCTCCACTTT. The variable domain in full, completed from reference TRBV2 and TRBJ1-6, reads EPEVTQTPSHQVTQMGQEVILRCVPISNHLYFYWYRQILGQKVEFLVSFYNNEISEKSEIFDDQFSVERPDGSNFTLKIRSTKLEDSAMYFCASRIANSPLHFGNGTRLTVT.